This is a list of T cell receptor beta chains from one sample in a study of T cell repertoires in cytomegalovirus infection. TCRdb processed the reads anew with MiXCR; each CDR3 protein has one entry. Counted here are hundreds of thousands of distinct CDR3 sequences, around a third occurring once; the ten biggest clones make up about an eighth. For these receptors, no antigen is known. Here the sequenced sample was cultured CD8+ T cells from PBMCs, taken from culture after CMV antigen stimulation. Receptors were obtained from a human donor in good health (CMV status not recorded). Some clones in this sample may be carry-over from other donors' samples. Both conserved end residues are part of each CDR3. A D gene is named only where the DNA matches it firmly. Clone size is not always given. Where it is, it says once, few, many or a class for expanded clones.

clone size,CDR3 length,V gene,J gene,D gene,CDR3 DNA,CDR3 protein
.,17,TRBV6-1,TRBJ2-2,TRBD2,TGTGCCAGCAGCGGGGGGGGCGGGGGGCCATATACCGGGGAGCTGTTTTTT,CASSGGGGGPYTGELFF
few,16,TRBV4-3,TRBJ1-2,TRBD1,TGCGCCAGCAGCCAAGACAATACAGGGGGCTTATATGGCTACACCTTC,CASSQDNTGGLYGYTF
many,17,TRBV7-2,TRBJ1-3,.,TGTGCCAGCAGCTTACTAGTGGGAACCTACTCTGGAAACACCATATATTTT,CASSLLVGTYSGNTIYF
few,17,TRBV14,TRBJ2-3,.,TGTGCCAGCAGCCAAGATGTAAAGAGGGTAGACACAGATACGCAGTATTTT,CASSQDVKRVDTDTQYF
.,17,TRBV27,TRBJ2-3,TRBD2,TGTGCCAGCAGTCGGACTAGCGGGGATCGGGGCACAGATACGCAGTATTTT,CASSRTSGDRGTDTQYF
.,19,TRBV6-2/TRBV6-3,TRBJ2-5,TRBD2,TGTGCCAGCAGCGGAAGGTCGGAGCGGGGGGCCTTCATGGGAGAGACCCAGTACTTC,CASSGRSERGAFMGETQYF
.,10,TRBV20-1,TRBJ1-2,.,TGCAGTGCTGTACCCTATGGCTACACCTTC,CSAVPYGYTF
.,15,TRBV4-3,TRBJ2-5,.,TGCGCCAGCAGCCAAGATTGGCGGGCAGTGGAGACCCAGTACTTC,CASSQDWRAVETQYF
many,15,TRBV7-8,TRBJ1-2,.,TGTGCCAGCAGCTTCTGGCAGGGTAGCGGCTATGGCTACACCTTC,CASSFWQGSGYGYTF
few,15,TRBV7-6,TRBJ2-3,.,TGTGCCAGCAGCCTTCGGAGGAGGGGGGGGGACACGCAGTATTTT,CASSLRRRGGDTQYF
few,15,TRBV10-3,TRBJ1-5,TRBD1,TGTGCCATCAGTGAGGCGGGACAGGGGGATCAGCCCCAGCATTTT,CAISEAGQGDQPQHF
.,14,TRBV2,TRBJ1-5,.,TGTGCCAGCAAAGACAGTTATAGCAATCAGCCCCAGCATTTT,CASKDSYSNQPQHF
.,13,TRBV12-3/TRBV12-4,TRBJ1-2,.,TGTGCCACCCACCCCCCGGGGGTTGAAGGCTACACCTTC,CATHPPGVEGYTF